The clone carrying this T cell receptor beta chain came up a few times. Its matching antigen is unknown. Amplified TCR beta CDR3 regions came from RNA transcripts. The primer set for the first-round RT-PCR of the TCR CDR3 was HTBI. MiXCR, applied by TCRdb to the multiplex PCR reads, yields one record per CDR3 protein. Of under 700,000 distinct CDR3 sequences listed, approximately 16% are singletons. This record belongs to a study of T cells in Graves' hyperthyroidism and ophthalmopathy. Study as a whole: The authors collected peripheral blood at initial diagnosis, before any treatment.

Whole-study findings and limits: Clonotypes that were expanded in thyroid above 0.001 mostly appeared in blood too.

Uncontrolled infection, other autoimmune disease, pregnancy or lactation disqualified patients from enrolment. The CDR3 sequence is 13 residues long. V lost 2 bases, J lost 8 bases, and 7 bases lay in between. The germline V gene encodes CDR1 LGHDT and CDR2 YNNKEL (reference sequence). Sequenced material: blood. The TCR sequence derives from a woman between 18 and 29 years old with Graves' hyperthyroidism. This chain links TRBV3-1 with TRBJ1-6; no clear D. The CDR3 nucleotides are TGTGCCAGCAGCCAACCTCTGGATTCACCCCTCCACTTT. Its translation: CASSQPLDSPLHF.